This TCR beta chain was recorded in a study of radiotherapy plus CTLA-4 blockade in lung cancer. Deletions cut 4 bases from V and 5 bases from J, with 12 bases between. The germline CDR1 and CDR2 sequences are LNHDA and SQIVND (reference sequence). There are 14 residues in the CDR3. TCRdb's table, derived via immunoSEQ multiplex PCR, lists solely in-frame clones and lacks some. Of more than 75,000 clones listed, about four fifths were seen once; the top ten hold about 23%. The V gene is TRBV19, the J gene TRBJ2-1; a weak D match, TRBD1 (5 bases). The receptor's source is a human donor with non-small cell lung cancer that progressed on radiotherapy plus ipilimumab. The sample consisted of peripheral blood, taken from a patient treated with radiotherapy plus ipilimumab. The CDR3 region is CASSKTDTDNEQFF. Here the CDR3 DNA reads TGTGCCAGTAGTAAAACGGACACGGACAATGAGCAGTTCTTC.